This paragraph covers one T cell receptor (beta chain) sequence. No antigen is known for it. Profiling relied on immunoSEQ multiplex PCR, and the TCRdb table lists in-frame clones only, not all of them. This sample has millions of clones, with 85% to 95% found just once. The source of the sample is a study of shared clonotypes between healthy human individuals. Across the study: For every donor, three CD4 naive, three CD4 memory, two CD8 naive and one CD8 memory plates were used.

Study-wide results and caveats: When naive CD4 clonotypes were compared across four donors, approximately 4.9% were shared. Blood was the sole source, and tissue repertoires probably differ.

Germline V gives CDR1 MDHEN, CDR2 SYDVKM. CDR3 length: 15 amino acids. The ends were cut back, 5 bases at V and 3 bases at J, with 17 bases in the middle. The TCR originated in a man between 18 and 29 years old in good health. Material: naive CD4+ T cells sorted from blood. Specified subset: CD45RA+ positively selected. The chain carries TRBV28 and TRBJ2-7; D call uncertain. For the CDR3, the DNA is TGTGCCAGCAGTCCCCGGGTAGGGTATGGCTACGAGCAGTACTTC. Its translation is CASSPRVGYGYEQYF.